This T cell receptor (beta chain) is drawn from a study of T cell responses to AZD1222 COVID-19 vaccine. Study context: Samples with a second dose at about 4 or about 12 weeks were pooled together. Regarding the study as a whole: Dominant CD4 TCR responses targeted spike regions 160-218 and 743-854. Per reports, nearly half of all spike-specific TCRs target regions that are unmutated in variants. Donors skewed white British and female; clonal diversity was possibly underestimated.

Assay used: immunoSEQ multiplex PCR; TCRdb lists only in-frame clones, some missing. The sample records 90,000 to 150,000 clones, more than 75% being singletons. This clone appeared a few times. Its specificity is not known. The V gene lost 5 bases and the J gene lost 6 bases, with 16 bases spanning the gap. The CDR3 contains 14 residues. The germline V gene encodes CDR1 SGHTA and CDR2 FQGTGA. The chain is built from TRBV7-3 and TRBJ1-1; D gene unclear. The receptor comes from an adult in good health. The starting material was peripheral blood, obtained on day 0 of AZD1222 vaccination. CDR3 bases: TGTGCCAGCAGCCCGCGGGTGGAGGTGGCTGAAGCTTTCTTT. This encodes CASSPRVEVAEAFF.